This TCR beta chain was profiled in a study of memory CD4+ T cells and cytomegalovirus serostatus. Whole-study findings and limits: CMV serostatus prediction reached median AUC about 0.96, or 0.93 with US-trained model.

Comments on this clone: What it recognizes is unknown.

Produced via immunoSEQ multiplex PCR; TCRdb's table is partial and in-frame only. The sample holds about 58,000 clones, approximately 81% seen once. The sort gate was single viable CD3+CD4+CD8-CD45RO+ cells for memory CD4+ T cells. This CDR3 has 12 amino acids. Germline V gives CDR1 SGHDT, CDR2 YYEEEE. V lost 4 bases to trimming and J lost 1 base, with 5 bases between them. This chain links TRBV5-6 with TRBJ2-5, with no clear D. The sample consisted of memory CD4+ T cells from blood. This TCR was sampled from an adult in good health and CMV-seronegative. Some clones in this sample may be carry-over from other donors' samples. In DNA form, the CDR3 reads TGTGCCAGCAGCACACCCCAAGAGACCCAGTACTTC. It is translated as CASSTPQETQYF.